The 19 T cell receptor beta chains listed next were all sequenced from one sample in a study of OX40 agonist ivuxolimab in advanced cancers. Data came from immunoSEQ multiplex PCR; TCRdb stores just in-frame clones and leaves some out. This sample carries tens of thousands of clones, 85% of them seen once, and the ten largest clones take 5.5% to 7%. The material sequenced was CD4+ or CD8+ T cells sorted from blood, taken in a trial of the OX40 agonist ivuxolimab. The receptors were gathered from an adult with an advanced solid tumor such as melanoma, head and neck, liver or kidney cancer.

This chain links TRBV28 with TRBJ2-1; 11 positions match TRBD2. Germline CDR1 reads MDHEN; CDR2 reads SYDVKM. The V and J ends lost 5 bases and 6 bases, in that order; junction bases with no gene match: 6. CDR3 length equals 15 residues. CDR3 sequence (DNA): TGTGCCAGCAGTGAGACTAGCGGGGTGGGCAATGAGCAGTTCTTC. This translates into CASSETSGVGNEQFF.

The chain links TRBV5-1 to TRBJ2-3, with 8 nucleotides matching TRBD2. CDR1 is SGHRS, CDR2 YFSETQ, per germline. The CDR3 runs to 15 residues. V lost 4 bases and J lost 2; bases outside the gene matches: 6. The CDR3 region is CASSTAGVITDTQYF. As DNA, the CDR3 is TGCGCCAGCAGCACAGCGGGGGTGATCACAGATACGCAGTATTTT. Based on the CDR3 plus reference TRBV5-1 and TRBJ2-3, the full variable domain is KAGVTQTPRYLIKTRGQQVTLSCSPISGHRSVSWYQQTPGQGLQFLFEYFSETQRNKGNFPGRFSGRQFSNSRSEMNVSTLELGDSALYLCASSTAGVITDTQYFGPGTRLTVL.

The sample holds a few counts of this clone. The chain has TRBV28 and TRBJ2-7, with 10 bases lining up with TRBD1. The CDR3 is made up of 15 amino acids. Germline values: CDR1 MDHEN, CDR2 SYDVKM. V was pared by 3 bases and J by 1 base, with 3 bases of the junction left unmatched. This CDR3 is CASSLGTGDSYEQYF. CDR3 DNA sequence: TGTGCCAGCAGTTTGGGGACAGGGGATTCCTACGAGCAGTACTTC.

The V and J genes are TRBV13 and TRBJ1-5; 8 bases are shared with TRBD1. The germline V gene encodes CDR1 PRHDT and CDR2 FYEKMQ (reference sequence). V was pared by 6 bases and J by 10 bases, with 8 bases of the junction left unmatched. The CDR3 totals 13 residues. The CDR3 nucleotides are TGTGCCAGCAGTCCCCCTGGGACAGGACCCCAGCATTTT. As protein: CASSPPGTGPQHF.

The chain couples TRBV30 to TRBJ1-2; no definite D call. The V gene's germline CDR1 is GTSNPN and CDR2 SVGIG (reference sequence). V was clipped by 3 bases and J by 4 bases, with 6 bases between them. This CDR3 is built from 11 residues. In DNA form, the CDR3 reads TGTGCCTGGAGACTGGGCTATGGCTACACCTTC. This gives the protein CAWRLGYGYTF.

The chain is built from TRBV7-9 and TRBJ2-3; the match to TRBD2 covers 13 bases. V lost 5 bases, J lost 0 bases, and 8 bases stayed unmatched. CDR3 length equals 18 residues. Germline V gene lookup returns CDR1 SEHNR and CDR2 FQNEAQ (reference sequence). The CDR3 loop is CASSLGLAGWASTDTQYF. The CDR3 coding sequence is TGTGCCAGCAGCCTGGGACTAGCGGGATGGGCTAGCACAGATACGCAGTATTTT.

This chain connects TRBV6-5 to TRBJ1-6; D is unresolved. V shed 1 base and J shed 10 bases, with 8 bases lying between them. The CDR3 covers 13 residues. Germline V gene sequence: CDR1 MNHEY, CDR2 SVGAGI. In nucleotides, the CDR3 is TGTGCCAGCAGTTACTATGGGAAGTCACCCCTCCACTTT. Amino acids: CASSYYGKSPLHF.

V is TRBV4-1 and J is TRBJ2-7; maybe TRBD2 (7 bases). The CDR3 has 15 amino acids. Germline V gives CDR1 MGHRA, CDR2 YSYEKL. The V gene lost 5 bases and the J gene lost 2 bases, with 16 bases spanning the gap. The CDR3 loop reads CASSKAGAGAYEQYF. CDR3 bases: TGCGCCAGCAGCAAGGCGGGGGCGGGGGCCTACGAGCAGTACTTC.

This clone was recorded a few times. The chain has TRBV15 and TRBJ2-7; 7 nucleotides line up with TRBD2. V shed 5 bases, J shed 3 bases, and the junction held 7 bases outside the gene matches. The V gene's germline CDR1 is LNHNV and CDR2 YYDKDF (reference sequence). The CDR3 covers 14 residues. The CDR3 nucleotides read TGTGCCACCAGCCCCCGACTAGCCGACTACGAGCAGTACTTC. Translating it yields CATSPRLADYEQYF.

This sequence joins TRBV2 and TRBJ1-4; 8 bases are a match to TRBD1. Germline V gene sequence: CDR1 SNHLY, CDR2 FYNNEI. V shed 6 bases, J shed 7 bases, and the junction held 7 bases outside the gene matches. CDR3 length equals 14 residues. The CDR3 nucleotides read TGTGCCAGCAGCCGCGCAGGGGGCTTTGAAAAACTGTTTTTT. It yields the protein CASSRAGGFEKLFF.

The chain joins TRBV5-5 to TRBJ1-5; unclear D gene. Germline CDR1 is SGHKS and CDR2 is YYEKEE (reference sequence). The ends were cut back, 1 base at V and 2 bases at J, with 16 bases in the middle. The CDR3 covers 17 residues. Here the CDR3 DNA reads TGTGCCAGCAGCTTGATCGACATCGGATCGGGCAATCAGCCCCAGCATTTT. Translation gives CASSLIDIGSGNQPQHF.

This clone was counted a single time. J is TRBJ2-4 and V is TRBV7-3; D is uncertain. V was cut by 5 bases and J by 6 bases, with 20 bases left in between. Germline loops: CDR1 SGHTA, CDR2 FQGTGA. The CDR3 consists of 16 residues. The CDR3 coding sequence is TGTGCCAGCAGCCCGACGGCGGATTTCGATAGAAACATTCAGTACTTC. It encodes CASSPTADFDRNIQYF.

The gene calls are TRBV11-1 and TRBJ1-1; D remains unclear. The germline CDR1 and CDR2 sequences are SGHAT and FQDESV (reference sequence). The ends were cut back, 5 bases at V and 6 bases at J, with 10 bases in the middle. This CDR3 has 12 amino acids. This chain's CDR3 is CASSLRRPEAFF. The CDR3 region has the DNA TGTGCCAGCAGCCTCAGGAGGCCTGAAGCTTTCTTT. Drawing the rest from reference TRBV11-1 and TRBJ1-1, the complete variable domain is EAEVAQSPRYKITEKSQAVAFWCDPISGHATLYWYRQILGQGPELLVQFQDESVVDDSQLPKDRFSAERLKGVDSTLKIQPAELGDSAMYLCASSLRRPEAFFGQGTRLTVV.

The rearrangement links TRBV19 to TRBJ1-4; D is ambiguous. The CDR3 covers 14 residues. Trimming took 3 bases from V and 8 from J, leaving 13 bases between them. Germline V gives CDR1 LNHDA, CDR2 SQIVND (reference sequence). In nucleotides, the CDR3 is TGTGCCAGTAGTATCGGAACCAGCCCAGAAAAACTGTTTTTT. Amino acid sequence: CASSIGTSPEKLFF.

This rearrangement joins TRBV18 to TRBJ2-7, with 7 positions matching TRBD2. The CDR3 has 15 amino acids. Germline-derived CDR1 and CDR2 are KGHSH and LQKENI. Trimming removed 6 bases from V and 3 bases from J; junction bases left unmatched: 11. The CDR3 loop reads CASSLAGDGRYEQYF. The DNA of the CDR3 is TGTGCCAGCTCGCTGGCGGGAGATGGTCGCTACGAGCAGTACTTC.

J is TRBJ2-4 and V is TRBV19; the D is unclear. The CDR3 covers 16 residues. Deletions cut 7 bases from V and 0 bases from J, with 16 bases between. Per germline, CDR1 LNHDA and CDR2 SQIVND (reference sequence). CDR3 in amino acids: CASTQSQTLAKNIQYF. As DNA, the CDR3 is TGTGCCAGTACCCAGAGCCAGACACTAGCCAAAAACATTCAGTACTTC.

This chain connects TRBV29-1 to TRBJ2-3; D gene ambiguous. The CDR3 is 11 amino acids. V was cut by 6 bases and J by 5 bases, with 9 bases left in between. Germline lookup yields CDR1 SQVTM and CDR2 ANQGSEA. DNA for the CDR3: TGCAGCGTCGCGGTGGTAGATACGCAGTATTTT. Translated, it gives CSVAVVDTQYF.

J is TRBJ2-3 and V is TRBV2, with unresolved D. Germline V CDR1 and CDR2: SNHLY, FYNNEI. With 6 bases removed from V and 4 bases from J, the gap between germline ends came to 8 bases. The length of the CDR3 is 12 residues. The CDR3 DNA is TGTGCCAGCAGCCCTTCCTCAGATACGCAGTATTTT. It yields the protein CASSPSSDTQYF.

This rearrangement joins TRBV28 to TRBJ1-4, with TRBD1 identical over 7 bases. Germline V gives CDR1 MDHEN, CDR2 SYDVKM. Trimming took 6 bases from V and 6 from J; bases not matched to a gene: 1. The CDR3 contains 12 residues. CDR3 amino acids: CASSGTDEKLFF. The DNA for the CDR3 is TGTGCCAGCAGCGGGACAGATGAAAAACTGTTTTTT.